The present TCR beta chain was sequenced within a study of preoperative IRX-2 immunotherapy in early breast cancer. Measured with immunoSEQ multiplex PCR; TCRdb has only the in-frame clones, and not every one. The sample shows roughly 62,000 clones, approximately 95% of them seen only once. Specified treatment: preoperative locoregional IRX-2 cytokine immunotherapy. Patients received preoperative, locoregional IRX-2 cytokine immunotherapy in a phase Ib study. There are 13 residues in the CDR3. Trimming cost V 4 bases and J 5 bases, with 12 bases left between them. Germline lookup yields CDR1 SGHKS and CDR2 YYEKEE (reference sequence).

The sample was collected from a patient treated with IRX-2 immunotherapy. The chain links TRBV5-5 to TRBJ1-2; no reliable D call. This sequence originates from a human donor with breast cancer. The CDR3 region is CASSPATAYGYTF. CDR3 bases: TGTGCCAGCAGCCCCGCGACCGCTTATGGCTACACCTTC.